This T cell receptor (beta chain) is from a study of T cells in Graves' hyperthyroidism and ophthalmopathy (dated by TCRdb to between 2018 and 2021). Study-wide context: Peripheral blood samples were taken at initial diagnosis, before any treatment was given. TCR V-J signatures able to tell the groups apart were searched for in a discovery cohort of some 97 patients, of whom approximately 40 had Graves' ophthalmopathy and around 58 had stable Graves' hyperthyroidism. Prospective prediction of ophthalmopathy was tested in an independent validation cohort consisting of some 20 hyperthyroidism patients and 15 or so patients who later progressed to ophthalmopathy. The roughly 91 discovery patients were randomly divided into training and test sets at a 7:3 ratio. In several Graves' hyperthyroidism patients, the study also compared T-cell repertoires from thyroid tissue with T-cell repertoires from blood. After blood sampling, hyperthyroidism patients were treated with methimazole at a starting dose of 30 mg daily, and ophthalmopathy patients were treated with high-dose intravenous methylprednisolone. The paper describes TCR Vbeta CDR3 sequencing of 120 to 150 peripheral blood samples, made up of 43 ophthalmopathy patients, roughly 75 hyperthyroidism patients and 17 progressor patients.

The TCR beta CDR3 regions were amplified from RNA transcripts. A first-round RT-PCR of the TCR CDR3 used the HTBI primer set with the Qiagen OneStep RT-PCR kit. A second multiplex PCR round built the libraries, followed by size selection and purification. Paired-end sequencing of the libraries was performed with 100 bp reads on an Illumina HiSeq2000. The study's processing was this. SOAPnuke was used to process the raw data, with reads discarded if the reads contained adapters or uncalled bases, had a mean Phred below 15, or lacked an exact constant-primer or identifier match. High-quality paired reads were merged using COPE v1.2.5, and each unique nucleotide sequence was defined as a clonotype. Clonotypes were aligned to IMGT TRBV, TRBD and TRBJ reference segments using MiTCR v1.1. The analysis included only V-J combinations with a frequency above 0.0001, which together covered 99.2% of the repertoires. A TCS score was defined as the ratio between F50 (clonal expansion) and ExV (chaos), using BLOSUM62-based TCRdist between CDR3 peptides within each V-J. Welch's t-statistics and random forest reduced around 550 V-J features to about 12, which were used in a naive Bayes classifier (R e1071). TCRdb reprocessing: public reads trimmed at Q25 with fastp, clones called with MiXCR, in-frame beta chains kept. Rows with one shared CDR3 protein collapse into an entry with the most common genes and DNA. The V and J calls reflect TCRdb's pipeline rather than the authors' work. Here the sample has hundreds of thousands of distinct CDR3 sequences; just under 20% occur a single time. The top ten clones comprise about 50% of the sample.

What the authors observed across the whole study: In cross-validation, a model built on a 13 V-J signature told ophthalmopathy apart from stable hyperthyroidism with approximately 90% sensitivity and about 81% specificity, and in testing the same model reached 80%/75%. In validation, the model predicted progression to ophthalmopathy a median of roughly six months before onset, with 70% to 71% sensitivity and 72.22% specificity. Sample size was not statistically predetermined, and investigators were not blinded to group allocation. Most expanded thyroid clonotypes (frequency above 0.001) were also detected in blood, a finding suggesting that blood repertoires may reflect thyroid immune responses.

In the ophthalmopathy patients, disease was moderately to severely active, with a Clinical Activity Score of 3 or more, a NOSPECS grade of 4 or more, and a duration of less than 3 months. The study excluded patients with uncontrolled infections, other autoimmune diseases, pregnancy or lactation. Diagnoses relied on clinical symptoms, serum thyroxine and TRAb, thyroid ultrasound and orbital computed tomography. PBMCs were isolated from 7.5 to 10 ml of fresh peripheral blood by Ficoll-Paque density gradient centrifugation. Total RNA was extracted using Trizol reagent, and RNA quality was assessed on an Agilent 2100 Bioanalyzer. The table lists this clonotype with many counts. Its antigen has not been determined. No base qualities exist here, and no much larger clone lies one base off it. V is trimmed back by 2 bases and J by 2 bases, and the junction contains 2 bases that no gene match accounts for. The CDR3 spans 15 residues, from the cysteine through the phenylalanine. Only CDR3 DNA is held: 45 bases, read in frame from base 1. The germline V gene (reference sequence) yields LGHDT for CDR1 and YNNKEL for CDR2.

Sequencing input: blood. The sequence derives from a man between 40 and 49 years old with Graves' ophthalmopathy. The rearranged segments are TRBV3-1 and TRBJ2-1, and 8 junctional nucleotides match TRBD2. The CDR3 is CASSQSSGAYNEQFF. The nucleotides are TGTGCCAGCAGCCAAAGTAGCGGGGCCTACAATGAGCAGTTCTTC.